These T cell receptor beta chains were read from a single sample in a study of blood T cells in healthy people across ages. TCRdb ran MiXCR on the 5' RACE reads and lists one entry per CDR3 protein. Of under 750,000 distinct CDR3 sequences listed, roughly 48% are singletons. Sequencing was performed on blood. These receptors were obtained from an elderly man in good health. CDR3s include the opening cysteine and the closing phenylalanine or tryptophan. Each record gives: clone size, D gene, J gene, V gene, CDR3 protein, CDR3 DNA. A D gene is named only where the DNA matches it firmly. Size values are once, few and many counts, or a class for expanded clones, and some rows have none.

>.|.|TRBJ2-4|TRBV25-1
CASSEWGRNIQYF
TGTGCCAGCAGTGAATGGGGGAGAAACATTCAGTACTTC
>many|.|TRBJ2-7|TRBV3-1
CASSRPRTYEQYF
TGTGCCAGCAGCCGCCCCCGGACCTACGAGCAGTACTTC
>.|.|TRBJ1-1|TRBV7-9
CASSLEPGTKAFF
TGTGCCAGCAGCTTAGAGCCGGGCACTAAAGCTTTCTTT
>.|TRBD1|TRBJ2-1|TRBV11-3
CASSSAGQAYNEQFF
TGTGCCAGCAGCTCCGCGGGACAGGCCTACAATGAGCAGTTCTTC
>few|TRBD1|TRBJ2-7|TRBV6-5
CASSYSLGQGYEQYF
TGTGCCAGCAGTTACTCGTTGGGACAGGGCTACGAGCAGTACTTC
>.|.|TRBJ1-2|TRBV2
CASTRESNYGYTF
TGTGCCAGCACTAGGGAAAGTAACTATGGCTACACCTTC
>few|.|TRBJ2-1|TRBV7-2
CASSFGTEYNEQFF
TGTGCCAGCAGCTTCGGGACGGAATACAATGAGCAGTTCTTC
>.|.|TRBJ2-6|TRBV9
CASSVGNGANVLTF
TGTGCCAGCAGCGTAGGGAATGGGGCCAACGTCCTGACTTTC
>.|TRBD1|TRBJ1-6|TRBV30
CAWGQGDSPLHF
TGTGCCTGGGGACAGGGGGACTCACCCCTCCACTTT
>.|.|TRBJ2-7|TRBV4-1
CASSQDWTAAISYEQYF
TGCGCCAGCAGCCAAGATTGGACAGCAGCTATCTCCTACGAGCAGTACTTC